This TCR beta chain was recorded in a study of CD4 T cells in relation to SARS-CoV-2 and coronaviruses. Study at large: Convalescent patients were under 10 males and a handful of females; two were Hispanic. Shared crossreactive spike epitopes were mapped to their HLA restriction. Study results and caveats: Crossreactivity was assessed only for spike protein, not other viral proteins.

TCRdb's copy holds only in-frame clones and misses some; the assay was immunoSEQ multiplex PCR. Altogether 40,000 or so clones are present, approximately 83% being singletons, with the ten largest covering roughly 3%. Trimming cost V 4 bases and J 1 base, with 7 bases left between them. CDR1 is KGHSH and CDR2 is LQKENI in the germline V gene. The CDR3 is made up of 13 amino acids. CD4 enrichment then naive enrichment separated naive from memory CD4+ cells. Turning to this clone: Its antigen is not known.

This clonotype originated in an adult with COVID-19. Sequencing used memory CD4+ T cells from PBMCs. This rearrangement joins TRBV18 to TRBJ1-1; no reliable D call. Here the CDR3 reads CASSLDKNTEAFF. The DNA of the CDR3 is TGTGCCAGCTCACTTGACAAGAACACTGAAGCTTTCTTT.